This T cell receptor (beta chain) originates from a study of human T cells and chemical hapten exposure (dated by TCRdb to 2020 to 2023). Study-level background: For sensitization, 2% DPC in acetone was applied to a 2 cm by 2 cm area of upper inner arm skin. In alopecia patients, the study followed how the peripheral blood TCR repertoire changed in vivo over primary and secondary sensitization to diphenylcyclopropenone (DPC), a hapten. The mostly female patient cohort included alopecia areata with under or over 50% scalp involvement, alopecia totalis and alopecia universalis. Blood was sampled from patients pre-sensitization (week 0) and at 2, 6 and about 24 weeks after DPC sensitization. Patch testing on the upper back used Finn chambers containing 0.01% DPC, with scoring done after 6 days according to International Contact Dermatitis Research Group standards. The libraries were sequenced as a pool, and the TCR yield per sample differed mostly because of small variations in library volumes within the pool. Some 29 alopecia patients provided blood for TCR sequencing at one to four time points (pre-sensitization, 2, 6 and 24 weeks). Weekly therapeutic DPC doses were additionally applied to the scalp of patients throughout the roughly 25-week study period. Results the study describes overall, beyond this receptor: Alopecia, a presumed autoimmune disease, was present in all patients, so the immune response of the patients might differ from that of healthy individuals. After repeated subsampling, changes were observed in the strength of the expansion versus patch-test correlation and in the threshold at which the correlation became significant. The number of PT1 expanded TCRs positively correlated with patch test score, significant at thresholds 8, 16 and 32 but not 4. Significantly more large CDR3 similarity clusters were formed by expanded TCRs than by pre-sensitization or healthy control sets, consistent with antigen-driven responses. DPC sensitization did not change how many TCRs were above 1 in 1000 frequency, and no evidence was found of alterations in global repertoire structure.

To prepare the library, RACE was applied. Reads for this sample came from a NextSeq 500. Library preparation attached unique molecular identifiers to individual cDNA molecules for quantitative, reproducible TCR counting. From each blood RNA sample, both TCR alpha and TCR beta chains were sequenced. As for the original processing: A median of about 100,000 TCRs per sample was observed, with a range of about 23,224 to 690,600. The Decombinator software suite was used to annotate the V, J and CDR3 of the TCR reads. Every sample was subsampled to the same number of TCRs (28,000) for the PS versus PT1 abundance plots. TCRs were defined as expanded if absent before sensitization and observed at least eight times at the 2-week time point. TCRdb took the public reads, trimmed them with fastp at Q25, ran MiXCR for clone calling and kept in-frame beta chains. A single entry per CDR3 protein holds the most common genes and DNA from its merged rows. It is TCRdb's table, rather than the study itself, that gives the V and J calls and clone size. The sample includes 350,000 to 400,000 distinct CDR3 sequences, with 5% to 6.5% observed a single time. Of the sample, 2.6% falls within the top ten clones.

This clonotype was seen a handful of times. Which antigen it targets is not known. A much larger clone lies one base from this, so it may be a read error. Read against the paper, the sample's time point label means: pre-sensitization, week 0. This sample's treatment or condition label indicates: therapeutic diphenylcyclopropenone sensitization with weekly scalp DPC. Blood at each patch-test visit was drawn before the patch test was applied. To be eligible, patients had to be aged 18 to 70, diagnosed with alopecia and judged suitable for DPC therapy, while pregnant patients were excluded. Total RNA was extracted from unfractionated whole blood that had been collected in Tempus Blood RNA tubes. Taken from cysteine to phenylalanine, the CDR3 has 15 residues. This entry keeps only the CDR3 DNA: 45 bases, framed from base 1. CDR1 and CDR2, looked up from the germline V gene (reference sequence), are MNHEY and SMNVEV. Trimming removed 6 bases from V and 3 bases from J; the gene matches leave 10 bases unexplained.

The chain uses TRBV27 and TRBJ2-7; 8 nucleotides in the junction match TRBD1. This clonotype was obtained from a woman aged 45-65 years with alopecia areata. Some clones in this sample may be carry-over from other donors' samples. The sample in question was whole blood, obtained in connection with sensitization to the hapten diphenylcyclopropenone (DPC). In nucleotides, the sequence is TGTGCCAGCAGCTTCTGGACAGGGTACCACTACGAGCAGTACTTC. This translates into CASSFWTGYHYEQYF.